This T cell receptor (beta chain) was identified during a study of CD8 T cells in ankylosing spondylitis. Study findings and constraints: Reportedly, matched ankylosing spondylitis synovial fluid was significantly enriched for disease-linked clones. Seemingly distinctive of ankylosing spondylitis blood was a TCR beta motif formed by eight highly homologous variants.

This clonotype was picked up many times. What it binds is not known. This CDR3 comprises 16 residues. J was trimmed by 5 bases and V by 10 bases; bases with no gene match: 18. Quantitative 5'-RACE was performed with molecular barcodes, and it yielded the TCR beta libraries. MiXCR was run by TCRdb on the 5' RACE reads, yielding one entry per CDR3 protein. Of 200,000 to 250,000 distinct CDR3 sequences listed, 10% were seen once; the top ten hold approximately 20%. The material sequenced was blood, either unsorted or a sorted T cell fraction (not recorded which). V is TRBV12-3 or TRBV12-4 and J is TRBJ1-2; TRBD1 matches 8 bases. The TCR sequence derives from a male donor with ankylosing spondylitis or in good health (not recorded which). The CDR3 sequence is CAINWDRTGNVYGYTF. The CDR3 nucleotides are TGTGCCATCAATTGGGACAGGACAGGGAATGTATATGGCTACACCTTC.